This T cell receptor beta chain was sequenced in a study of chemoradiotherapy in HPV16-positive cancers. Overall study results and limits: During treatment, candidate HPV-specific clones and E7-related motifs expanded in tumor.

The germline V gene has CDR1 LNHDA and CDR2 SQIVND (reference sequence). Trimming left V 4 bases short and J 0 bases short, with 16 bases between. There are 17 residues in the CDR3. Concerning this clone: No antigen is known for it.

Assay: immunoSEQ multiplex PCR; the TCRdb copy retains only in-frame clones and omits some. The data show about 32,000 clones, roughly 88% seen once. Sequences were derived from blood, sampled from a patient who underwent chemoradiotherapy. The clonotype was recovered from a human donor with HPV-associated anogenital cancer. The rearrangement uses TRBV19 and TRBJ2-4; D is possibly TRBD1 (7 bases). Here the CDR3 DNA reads TGTGCCAGTAGTACCTATCAGGGGGGACTAGCCAAAAACATTCAGTACTTC. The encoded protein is CASSTYQGGLAKNIQYF.